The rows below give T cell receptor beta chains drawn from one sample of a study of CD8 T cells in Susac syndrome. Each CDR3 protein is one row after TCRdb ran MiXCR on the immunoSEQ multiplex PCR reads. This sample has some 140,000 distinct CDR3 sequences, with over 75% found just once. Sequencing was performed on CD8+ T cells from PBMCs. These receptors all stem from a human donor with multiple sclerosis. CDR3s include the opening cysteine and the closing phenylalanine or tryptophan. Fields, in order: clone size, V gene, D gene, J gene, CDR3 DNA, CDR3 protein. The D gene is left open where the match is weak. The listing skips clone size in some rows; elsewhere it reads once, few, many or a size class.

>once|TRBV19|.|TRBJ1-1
TGTGCCAGTAGTACAAGTATTGGCACTGAAGCTTTCTTT
CASSTSIGTEAFF
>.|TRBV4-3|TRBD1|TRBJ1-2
TGCGCCAGCAGTCGAACAGGGGGAAGAAAAGGCTACACCTTC
CASSRTGGRKGYTF
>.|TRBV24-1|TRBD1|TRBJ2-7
TGTGCCACCAGCCACGGACAGGGTTGGGACGAGCAGTACTTC
CATSHGQGWDEQYF
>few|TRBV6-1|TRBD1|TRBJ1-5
TGTGCCAGAACCGGGACAGGCAAAAATCAGCCCCAGCATTTT
CARTGTGKNQPQHF
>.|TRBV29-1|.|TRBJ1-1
TGCAGCGTAACGGGGCTTAACGTCGGAGCTTTCTTT
CSVTGLNVGAFF
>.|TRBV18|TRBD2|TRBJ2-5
TGTGCCAGCTCATTGGTAGCGGGGGACCAAGAGACCCAGTACTTC
CASSLVAGDQETQYF
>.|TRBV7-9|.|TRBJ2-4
TGTGCCAGCAGCTCCGCGGAGGGGGGCAACATTCAGTACTTC
CASSSAEGGNIQYF
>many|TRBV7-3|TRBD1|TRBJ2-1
TGTGCCAGCAGCCCAGGGGGTGGGTACAATGAGCAGTTCTTC
CASSPGGGYNEQFF
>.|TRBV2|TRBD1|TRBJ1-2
TGTGCCAGCAGCCAAGGGACAGGGGGCGCTTGGCATGGCTACACCTTC
CASSQGTGGAWHGYTF
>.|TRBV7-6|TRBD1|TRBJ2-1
TGTGCCAGCAGCTTAGAGACAGGGGTCTACAATGAGCAGTTCTTC
CASSLETGVYNEQFF
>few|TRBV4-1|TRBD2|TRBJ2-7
TGCGCCAGCAGCCCCCGGGAGAGGGGAGGGGACGAGCAGTACTTC
CASSPRERGGDEQYF
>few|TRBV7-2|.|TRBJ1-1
TGTGCCAGCCATGAAGCTTTCTTT
CASHEAFF
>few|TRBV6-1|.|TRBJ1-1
TGTGCCAGCAGGCCCGGGGCAGCGGCTGAAGCTTTCTTT
CASRPGAAAEAFF
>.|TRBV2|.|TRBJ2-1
TGTGCCAGCAGTGAAGCGATAAGTGAGCAGTTCTTC
CASSEAISEQFF
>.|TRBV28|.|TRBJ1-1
TGTGCCAGCAGTTTAGCAGGGGACCTGAACACTGAAGCTTTCTTT
CASSLAGDLNTEAFF
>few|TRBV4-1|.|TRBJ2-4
TGCGCCAGCAGCCAAGGAGGAGACATTCAGTACTTC
CASSQGGDIQYF
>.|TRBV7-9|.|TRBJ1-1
TGTGCCAGCAGCCTGGATTACCGGGGAGATAAGACGGCTTTCTTT
CASSLDYRGDKTAFF
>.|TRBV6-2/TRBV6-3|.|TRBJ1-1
TGTGCCAGCAGTTACTCCTCCGGCCGGCTTGAAGCTTTCTTT
CASSYSSGRLEAFF
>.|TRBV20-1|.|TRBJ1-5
TGCAGTGCTAGAGATAGAGGGGCCTCGACCTATAGCAATCAGCCCCAGCATTTT
CSARDRGASTYSNQPQHF
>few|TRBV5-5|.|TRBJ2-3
TGTGCCAGCAGCCCCCAATTAGTTGAAACAGATACGCAGTATTTT
CASSPQLVETDTQYF
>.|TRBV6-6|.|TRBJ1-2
TGTGCCAGCAGTTACCTCCTGAGTAGCAAGGATGGCTACACCTTC
CASSYLLSSKDGYTF
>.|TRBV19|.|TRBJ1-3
TGTGCCAGTAGCCCATACCCTGGAAACACCATATATTTT
CASSPYPGNTIYF
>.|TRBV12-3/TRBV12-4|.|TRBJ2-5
TGTGCCAGCAGTTCGTTTACAGGAGCGGAGACCCAGTACTTC
CASSSFTGAETQYF
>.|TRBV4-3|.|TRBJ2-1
TGCGCCAGCAGCCAAGATCAGGCCCCCTCCTGGGGAGGAGAGCAGTTCTTC
CASSQDQAPSWGGEQFF
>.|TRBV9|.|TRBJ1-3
TGTGCCAGCAGCGGGCTCGTAAACACCATATATTTT
CASSGLVNTIYF
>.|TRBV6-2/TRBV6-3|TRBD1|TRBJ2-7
TGTGCCAGCAGCTCGGACAGGGTCCGTCGCGAGCAGTACTTC
CASSSDRVRREQYF
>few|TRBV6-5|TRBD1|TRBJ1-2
TGTGCCAGCAGTTACTCGAGCCAGGGGGCATATGGCTACACCTTC
CASSYSSQGAYGYTF
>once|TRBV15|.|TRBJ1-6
TGTGCCACCAGCGAGGGTAAAGGAAGTAATTCACCCCTCCACTTT
CATSEGKGSNSPLHF
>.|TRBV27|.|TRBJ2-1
TGTGCCAGCAGTTTCGTACAGGGCCACAATGAGCAGTTCTTC
CASSFVQGHNEQFF
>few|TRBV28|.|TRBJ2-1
TGTGCCAGCAGGAACAGGGTGCATGAGCAGTTCTTC
CASRNRVHEQFF
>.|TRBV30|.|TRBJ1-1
TGTGCCTGGAGTAACTCTGGTGAAGCTTTCTTT
CAWSNSGEAFF
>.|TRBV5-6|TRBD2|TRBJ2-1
TGTGCCAGCAGCCCCGGGACTAGCGGGCCCAGCTCCTACAATGAGCAGTTCTTC
CASSPGTSGPSSYNEQFF
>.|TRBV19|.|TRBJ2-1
TGTGCCAGTACCCCGCCCCAACCCTCCTACAATGAGCAGTTCTTC
CASTPPQPSYNEQFF
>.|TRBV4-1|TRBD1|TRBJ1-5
TGCGCCAGCAGCCAAGGACAGGGATTCGAGCCCCAGCATTTT
CASSQGQGFEPQHF
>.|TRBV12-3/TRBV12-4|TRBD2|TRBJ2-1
TGTGCCAGCAGCGAGGGACTAGCGGGAGGTGAGCAGTTCTTC
CASSEGLAGGEQFF
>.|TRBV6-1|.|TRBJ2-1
TGTGCCAGCAGCCCCGGGGTCTACAATGAGCAGTTCTTC
CASSPGVYNEQFF
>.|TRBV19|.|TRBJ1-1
TGTGCCAGTGAACCAACACGGCCCGCGAACACTGAAGCTTTCTTT
CASEPTRPANTEAFF
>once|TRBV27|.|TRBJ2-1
TGTGCCAGCAGTTTATACTCTGGTAATGAGCAGTTCTTC
CASSLYSGNEQFF
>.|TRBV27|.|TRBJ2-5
TGTGCCAGCTCCCTTGGTGGAGGGATGAGGCAAGAGACCCAGTACTTC
CASSLGGGMRQETQYF
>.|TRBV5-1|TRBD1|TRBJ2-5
TGCGCCAGCAGCTTGGACAGGGGGAGAGAGACCCAGTACTTC
CASSLDRGRETQYF
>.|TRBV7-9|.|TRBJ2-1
TGTGCCAGCAGCACCGTCGACGCGAATGAGCAGTTCTTC
CASSTVDANEQFF
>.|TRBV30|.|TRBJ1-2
TGTGCCTGGAGTGTATATCCCAGGGATGGCTACACCTTC
CAWSVYPRDGYTF
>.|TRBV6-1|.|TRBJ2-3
TGTGCCAGCATGGAATCGAGTTCTAGAGATACGCAGTATTTT
CASMESSSRDTQYF
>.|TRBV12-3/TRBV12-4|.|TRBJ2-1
TGTGCCAGCAGTTTTGGCAAACTAGTATCCTACAATGAGCAGTTCTTC
CASSFGKLVSYNEQFF
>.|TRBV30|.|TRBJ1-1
TGTGCCTGGAGTGTATCTCTGGAGACTGAAGCTTTCTTT
CAWSVSLETEAFF
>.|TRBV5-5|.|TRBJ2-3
TGTGCCAGCAGCCGGAGTGGGGCCACAGATACGCAGTATTTT
CASSRSGATDTQYF
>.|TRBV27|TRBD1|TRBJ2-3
TGTGCCAGCGGAGACAGGGGGCCGGCAGATACGCAGTATTTT
CASGDRGPADTQYF
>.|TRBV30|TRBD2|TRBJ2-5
TGTGCCTGGAGTTTTTCTCTAGCGGGGGGTCTCCAAGAGACCCAGTACTTC
CAWSFSLAGGLQETQYF
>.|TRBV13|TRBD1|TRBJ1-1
TGTGCCAGCAGCCAGGGACAGGGAGAAGCTTTCTTT
CASSQGQGEAFF
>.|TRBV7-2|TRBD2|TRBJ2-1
TGTGCCAGCAGCTTTCTAGCGGGGGGAGCTAATGAGCAGTTCTTC
CASSFLAGGANEQFF
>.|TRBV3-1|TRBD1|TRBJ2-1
TGTGCCAGCAGCCAAGCGGGACAGGCGTTTTTAGCCAATGAGCAGTTCTTC
CASSQAGQAFLANEQFF
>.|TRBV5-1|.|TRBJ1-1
TGCGCCAGCAGCCCCGAGGGGGGCACTGAAGCTTTCTTT
CASSPEGGTEAFF